This T cell receptor beta chain was observed in a study of esophageal squamous cell carcinoma under preoperative chemotherapy. Study overall: Both tumor-infiltrating lymphocytes and peripheral blood T cells had their TCR repertoires profiled.

MiXCR, run by TCRdb on the PCR reads, gives a single entry per CDR3 protein. Here the sample spans roughly 13,000 distinct CDR3 sequences, around half being singletons. Time point indicated: before preoperative PTX-NDP chemotherapy. Preoperative chemotherapy with paclitaxel-nedaplatin was given to patients before surgery. General study findings and limits: Peripheral T cells showed a significant TCR diversity increase after chemotherapy, unlike tumor-infiltrating lymphocytes.

Germline values: CDR1 MNHEY, CDR2 SVGAGI. Trimming at V came to 0 bases and at J to 9 bases, leaving 4 bases not matched to a gene. The CDR3 extends over 16 amino acids. As to this clonotype: The antigen is not known.

Sampling took place from a patient given preoperative chemotherapy. The TCR was taken from a human donor with esophageal squamous cell carcinoma. The donor label of this sample is uncertain. The genes are TRBV6-5 and TRBJ2-1, with 14 positions matching TRBD2. The CDR3 here is CASSYSIGLAGGEQFF. CDR3 in DNA: TGTGCCAGCAGTTACTCGATTGGACTAGCGGGAGGTGAGCAGTTCTTC.